This is a list of T cell receptor beta chains from one sample in a study of identical twins. MiXCR was run by TCRdb on the 5' RACE reads, yielding one entry per CDR3 protein. The sample lists 650,000 to 800,000 distinct CDR3 sequences; less than 10% were seen once. These sequences were also reported in another study, on yellow fever vaccine responses in identical twins.

Sequenced material: PBMCs. The receptor source for this set is a woman aged 18-29 years in good health. CDR3s include the opening cysteine and the closing phenylalanine or tryptophan. Each record gives: J gene, V gene, CDR3 length, D gene, CDR3 protein. The D gene is left open where the match is weak.

J: TRBJ2-5
V: TRBV5-1
length: 16
D: -
CDR3: CASSLAPRAGAETQYF

J: TRBJ2-2
V: TRBV3-1
length: 13
D: -
CDR3: CASSQGSGRELFF

J: TRBJ2-2
V: TRBV24-1
length: 13
D: -
CDR3: CATRYRNTGELFF

J: TRBJ2-1
V: TRBV3-1
length: 14
D: TRBD2
CDR3: CASSQGLAGYEQFF

J: TRBJ2-3
V: TRBV7-9
length: 17
D: -
CDR3: CASSSSRGGVSTDTQYF

J: TRBJ2-7
V: TRBV20-1
length: 15
D: TRBD1
CDR3: CSVTKPDRGGYEQYF

J: TRBJ2-2
V: TRBV7-2
length: 14
D: -
CDR3: CASSLGATSGELFF

J: TRBJ2-7
V: TRBV14
length: 16
D: TRBD1
CDR3: CASSQETDRARYEQYF

J: TRBJ2-3
V: TRBV7-6
length: 13
D: -
CDR3: CASSLAPRDTQYF

J: TRBJ2-5
V: TRBV6-2/TRBV6-3
length: 14
D: TRBD1
CDR3: CASSHRQGEETQYF

J: TRBJ1-5
V: TRBV27
length: 18
D: -
CDR3: CASSPHPDGRNSNQPQHF

J: TRBJ2-7
V: TRBV7-9
length: 15
D: TRBD1
CDR3: CASSLQGAYGYEQYF

J: TRBJ1-1
V: TRBV2
length: 14
D: -
CDR3: CASSEEGMNTEAFF

J: TRBJ2-1
V: TRBV6-2/TRBV6-3
length: 18
D: TRBD2
CDR3: CASSYTWPAGGEVDEQFF

J: TRBJ1-4
V: TRBV7-9
length: 17
D: TRBD1
CDR3: CASSLGQGVSTNEKLFF

J: TRBJ1-1
V: TRBV6-5
length: 16
D: TRBD1
CDR3: CASSYQRQGEDTEAFF

J: TRBJ2-1
V: TRBV5-1
length: 15
D: -
CDR3: CASSLGPRESGEQFF

J: TRBJ2-4
V: TRBV20-1
length: 15
D: -
CDR3: CSARDPQRSKNIQYF

J: TRBJ2-3
V: TRBV11-2
length: 16
D: TRBD1
CDR3: CASSSRDGQGADTQYF

J: TRBJ1-5
V: TRBV18
length: 12
D: -
CDR3: CASSGVDQPQHF